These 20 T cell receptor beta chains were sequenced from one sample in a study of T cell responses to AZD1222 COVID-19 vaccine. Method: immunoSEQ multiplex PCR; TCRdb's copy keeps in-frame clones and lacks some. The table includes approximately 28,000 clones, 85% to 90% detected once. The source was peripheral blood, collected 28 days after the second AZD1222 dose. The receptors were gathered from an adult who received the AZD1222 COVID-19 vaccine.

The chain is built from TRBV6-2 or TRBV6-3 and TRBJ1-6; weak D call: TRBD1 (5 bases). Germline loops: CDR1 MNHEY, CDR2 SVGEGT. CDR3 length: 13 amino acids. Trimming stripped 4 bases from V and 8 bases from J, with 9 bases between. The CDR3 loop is CASSWQGDSPLHF. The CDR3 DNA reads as TGTGCCAGCAGTTGGCAGGGCGATTCACCCCTCCACTTT.

The CDR3 nucleotides are TGTGCCAGCAGTTTAATTTACGAGCAGTACTTC. It encodes CASSLIYEQYF. V and J are TRBV28 and TRBJ2-7; D unclear. V was pared by 2 bases and J by 4 bases, with 3 bases between. Germline CDR1 is MDHEN and CDR2 is SYDVKM. The CDR3 runs 11 residues.

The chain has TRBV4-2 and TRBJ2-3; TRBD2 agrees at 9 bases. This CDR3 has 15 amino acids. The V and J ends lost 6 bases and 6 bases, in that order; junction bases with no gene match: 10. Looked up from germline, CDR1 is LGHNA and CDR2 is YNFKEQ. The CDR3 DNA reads TGTGCCAGCAGAAATAGCGGGGGCTTTAGGGATACGCAGTATTTT. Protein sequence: CASRNSGGFRDTQYF.

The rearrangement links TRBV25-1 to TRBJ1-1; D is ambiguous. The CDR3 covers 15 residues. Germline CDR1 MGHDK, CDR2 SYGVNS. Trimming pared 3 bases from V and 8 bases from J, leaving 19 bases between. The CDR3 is CASSDFPNEPLEAFF. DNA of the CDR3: TGTGCCAGCAGTGATTTCCCCAATGAGCCCTTGGAAGCTTTCTTT.

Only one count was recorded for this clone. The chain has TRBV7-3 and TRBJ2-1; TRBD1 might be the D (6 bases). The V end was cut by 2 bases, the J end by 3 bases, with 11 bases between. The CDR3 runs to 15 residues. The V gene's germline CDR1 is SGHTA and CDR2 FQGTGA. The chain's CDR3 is CASSLDGQRYNEQFF. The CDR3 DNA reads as TGTGCCAGCAGCTTAGATGGACAGCGCTACAATGAGCAGTTCTTC. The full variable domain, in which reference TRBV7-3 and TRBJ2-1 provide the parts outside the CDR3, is GAGVSQTPSNKVTEKGKYVELRCDPISGHTALYWYRQSLGQGPEFLIYFQGTGAADDSGLPNDRFFAVRPEGSVSTLKIQRTERGDSAVYLCASSLDGQRYNEQFFGPGTRLTVL.

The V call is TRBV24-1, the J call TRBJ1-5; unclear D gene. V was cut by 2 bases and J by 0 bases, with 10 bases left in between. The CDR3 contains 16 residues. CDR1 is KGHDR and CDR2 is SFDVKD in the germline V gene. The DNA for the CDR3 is TGTGCCACCAGTGATTCTCACTGGGATAGCAATCAGCCCCAGCATTTT. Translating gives CATSDSHWDSNQPQHF.

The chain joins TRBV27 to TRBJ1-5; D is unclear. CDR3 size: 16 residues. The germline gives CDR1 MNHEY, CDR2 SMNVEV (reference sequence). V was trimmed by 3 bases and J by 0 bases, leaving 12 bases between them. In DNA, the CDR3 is TGTGCCAGCAGTTTGAGGCACCCGCCTAGCAATCAGCCCCAGCATTTT. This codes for CASSLRHPPSNQPQHF.

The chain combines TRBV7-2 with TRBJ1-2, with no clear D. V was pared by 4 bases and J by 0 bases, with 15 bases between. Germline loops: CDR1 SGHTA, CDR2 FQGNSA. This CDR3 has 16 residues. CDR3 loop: CASSSTPFGANYGYTF. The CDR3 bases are TGTGCCAGCAGCTCAACCCCGTTTGGGGCTAACTATGGCTACACCTTC. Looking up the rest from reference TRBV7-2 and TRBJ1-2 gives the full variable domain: GAGVSQSPSNKVTEKGKDVELRCDPISGHTALYWYRQSLGQGLEFLIYFQGNSAPDKSGLPSDRFSAERTGGSVSTLTIQRTQQEDSAVYLCASSSTPFGANYGYTFGSGTRLTVV.

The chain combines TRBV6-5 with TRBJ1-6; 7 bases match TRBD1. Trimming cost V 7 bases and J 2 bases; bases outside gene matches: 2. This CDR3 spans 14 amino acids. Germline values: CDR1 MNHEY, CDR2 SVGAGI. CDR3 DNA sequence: TGTGCCAGCACCGACAGGGCCTATAATTCACCCCTCCACTTT. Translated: CASTDRAYNSPLHF.

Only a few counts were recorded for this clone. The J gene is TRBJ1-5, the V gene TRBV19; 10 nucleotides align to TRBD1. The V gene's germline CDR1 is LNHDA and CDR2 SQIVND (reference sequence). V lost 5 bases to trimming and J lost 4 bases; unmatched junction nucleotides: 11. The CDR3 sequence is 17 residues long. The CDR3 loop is CASSLRQGARINQPQHF. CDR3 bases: TGTGCCAGTAGTTTACGACAGGGGGCCCGAATAAATCAGCCCCAGCATTTT.

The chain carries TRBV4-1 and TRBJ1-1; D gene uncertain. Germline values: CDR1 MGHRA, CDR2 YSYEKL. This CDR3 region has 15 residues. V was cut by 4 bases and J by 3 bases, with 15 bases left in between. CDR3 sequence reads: CASSLRRGGDTEAFF. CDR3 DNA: TGCGCCAGCAGCCTTCGACGGGGAGGTGACACTGAAGCTTTCTTT.

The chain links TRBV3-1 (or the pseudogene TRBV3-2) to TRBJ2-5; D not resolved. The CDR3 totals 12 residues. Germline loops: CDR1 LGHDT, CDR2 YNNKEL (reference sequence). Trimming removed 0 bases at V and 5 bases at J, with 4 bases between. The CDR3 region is CASSQDRETQYF. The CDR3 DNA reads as TGTGCCAGCAGCCAAGATAGGGAGACCCAGTACTTC.

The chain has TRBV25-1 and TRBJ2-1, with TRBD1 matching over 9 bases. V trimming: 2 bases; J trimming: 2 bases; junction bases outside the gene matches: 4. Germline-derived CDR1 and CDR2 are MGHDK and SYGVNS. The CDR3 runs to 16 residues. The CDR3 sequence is CASSEPRDRAYNEQFF. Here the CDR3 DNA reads TGTGCCAGCAGTGAACCCCGGGACAGGGCCTACAATGAGCAGTTCTTC. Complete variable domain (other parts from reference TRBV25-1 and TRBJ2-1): EADIYQTPRYLVIGTGKKITLECSQTMGHDKMYWYQQDPGMELHLIHYSYGVNSTEKGDLSSESTVSRIRTEHFPLTLESARPSHTSQYLCASSEPRDRAYNEQFFGPGTRLTVL.

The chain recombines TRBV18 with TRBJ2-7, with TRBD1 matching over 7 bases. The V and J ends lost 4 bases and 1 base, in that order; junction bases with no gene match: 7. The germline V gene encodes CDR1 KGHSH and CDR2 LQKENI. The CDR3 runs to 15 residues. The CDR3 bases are TGTGCCAGCTCACGCCCGACGGACAGGTCCTACGAGCAGTACTTC. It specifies CASSRPTDRSYEQYF.

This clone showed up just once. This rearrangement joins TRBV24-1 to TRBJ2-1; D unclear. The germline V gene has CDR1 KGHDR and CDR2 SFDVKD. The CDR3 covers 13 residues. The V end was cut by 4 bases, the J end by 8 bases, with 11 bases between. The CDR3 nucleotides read TGTGCCACCAGTGACCCGCGTTCGTATGAGCAGTTCTTC. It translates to CATSDPRSYEQFF.

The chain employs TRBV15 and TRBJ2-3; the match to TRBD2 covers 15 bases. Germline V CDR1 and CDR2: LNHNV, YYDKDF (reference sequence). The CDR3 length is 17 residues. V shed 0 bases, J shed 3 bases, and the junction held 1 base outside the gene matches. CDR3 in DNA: TGTGCCACCAGCAGAGAGGGACTAGCGGGGGGAACAGATACGCAGTATTTT. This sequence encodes CATSREGLAGGTDTQYF.

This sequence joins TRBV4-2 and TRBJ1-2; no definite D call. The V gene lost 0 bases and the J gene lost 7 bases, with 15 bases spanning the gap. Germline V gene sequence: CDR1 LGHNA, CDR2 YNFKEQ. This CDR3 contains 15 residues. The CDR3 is CASSQDSPFIGGYTF. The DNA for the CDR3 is TGTGCCAGCAGCCAAGATTCGCCCTTTATCGGTGGCTACACCTTC.

CDR3 nucleotides: TGTGCCAGTACTAGACTAGCGGGGTTATCAGATACGCAGTATTTT. Encoded protein: CASTRLAGLSDTQYF. The V gene is TRBV19, the J gene TRBJ2-3; 11 nucleotides agree with TRBD2. Trimming at V came to 7 bases and at J to 4 bases, leaving 7 bases not matched to a gene. The CDR3 totals 15 residues. Germline-derived CDR1 and CDR2 are LNHDA and SQIVND (reference sequence).

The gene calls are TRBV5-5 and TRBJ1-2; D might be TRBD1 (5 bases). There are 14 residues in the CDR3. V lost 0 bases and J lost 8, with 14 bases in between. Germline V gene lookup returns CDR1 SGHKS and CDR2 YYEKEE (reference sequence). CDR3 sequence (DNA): TGTGCCAGCAGCTTGGATCAGGGAACGCAGGGCTACACCTTC. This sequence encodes CASSLDQGTQGYTF.

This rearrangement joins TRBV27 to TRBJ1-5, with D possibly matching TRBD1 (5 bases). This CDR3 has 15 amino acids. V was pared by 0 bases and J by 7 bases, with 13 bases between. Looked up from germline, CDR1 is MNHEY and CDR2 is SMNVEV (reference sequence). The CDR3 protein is CASSLSGARGQPQHF. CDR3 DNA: TGTGCCAGCAGTTTATCAGGGGCCCGAGGGCAGCCCCAGCATTTT.